This TCR beta chain comes out of a study of blood T cell repertoires in COVID-19. Study in general: Sites in the United States, Italy and Spain provided acute and convalescent COVID-19 samples.

Participants spanned ages about 18 to 90 years and resided in over 20 US areas. The authors' processing: For nucleated cells, counts were estimated from reference gene primer amplification. The data were produced by immunoSEQ multiplex PCR, yet TCRdb's version contains in-frame clones alone and is incomplete. V and J calls and clone size are as listed in that table; D and trimming were resolved from the DNA. The table includes more than 350,000 clones, roughly 84% detected once. This CDR3 comprises 14 residues. Unmatched junction bases numbered 3, after V lost 3 bases and J lost 4 bases. Germline V CDR1 and CDR2: MDHEN, SYDVKM.

The chain is built from TRBV28 and TRBJ1-1; 9 nucleotides line up with TRBD1. Specimen: PBMCs or T cells enriched from blood (not recorded which). This TCR was sampled from a young woman who had been exposed to COVID-19. The CDR3 nucleotides read TGTGCCAGCAGTTTTGGACAGGGGTTCACTGAAGCTTTCTTT. This encodes CASSFGQGFTEAFF.